This T cell receptor (beta chain) was captured by sequencing in a study of control samples from healthy donors and cancer patients. Sequencing was performed with immunoSEQ multiplex PCR; in TCRdb, only in-frame clones are kept and a portion is missing. Here the sample spans roughly 120,000 clones, around nine tenths being singletons. Germline loops: CDR1 DFQATT, CDR2 SNEGSKA (reference sequence). The CDR3 loop spans 10 amino acids. Trimming took off 6 bases at V and 9 bases at J, with 9 bases between the two ends. The gene calls are TRBV20-1 and TRBJ2-1; D is possibly TRBD1 (6 bases). The source material was blood. The sequence came from a man younger than 40 in good health. Here the CDR3 DNA reads TGCAGTGCAACAGGGACTGAGCAGTTCTTC. Encoded protein: CSATGTEQFF.